The rows below give T cell receptor beta chains drawn from one sample of a study of cytomegalovirus exposure and HLA in healthy donors. The repertoire was sequenced with immunoSEQ multiplex PCR; TCRdb's copy has only in-frame clones and lacks some. The table includes 100,000 to 150,000 clones, roughly 74% detected once. Sequencing was carried out using PBMCs. The source of these receptors is a man in his forties in good health and CMV-seronegative. Each CDR3 is given with its conserved first and last residue. D genes are given only for firm matches. Part of the rows lack a size; the others show once, few, many or a class for expanded clones.

>NA|TRBJ2-7|TRBV28|TRBD2
CASSPISGVTGQYF
TGTGCCAGCAGCCCCATTAGCGGGGTTACGGGGCAGTACTTC
>NA|TRBJ1-1|TRBV7-9|NA
CASSVKNTEAFF
TGTGCCAGCAGCGTAAAGAACACTGAAGCTTTCTTT
>NA|TRBJ1-1|TRBV5-4|TRBD1
CASSGRQGGEENIPEAFF
TGTGCCAGCAGCGGCCGACAGGGGGGGGAAGAAAACATCCCTGAAGCTTTCTTT
>NA|TRBJ2-7|TRBV7-9|TRBD1
CASGTGPYEQYF
TGTGCCAGCGGGACAGGGCCCTACGAGCAGTACTTC
>few|TRBJ1-2|TRBV9|TRBD1
CASSVNQGDGYTF
TGTGCCAGCAGCGTAAACCAGGGGGATGGCTACACCTTC
>NA|TRBJ1-1|TRBV5-6|NA
CASSTLQGLNTEAFF
TGTGCCAGCAGCACCTTACAGGGTTTGAACACTGAAGCTTTCTTT
>NA|TRBJ2-7|TRBV27|TRBD2
CASSPGLADYEQYF
TGTGCCAGCAGCCCTGGTCTAGCGGACTACGAGCAGTACTTC
>NA|TRBJ2-7|TRBV14|TRBD1
CASSLGQGFSEQYF
TGTGCCAGCAGCTTGGGACAGGGTTTTAGCGAGCAGTACTTC
>NA|TRBJ1-6|TRBV6-5|NA
CASSLGDNNSPLHF
TGTGCCAGCAGTTTGGGGGACAATAATTCACCCCTCCACTTT
>NA|TRBJ2-1|TRBV6-5|TRBD2
CASSYSTGRAEQFF
TGTGCCAGCAGTTACTCGACGGGGAGGGCTGAGCAGTTCTTC
>few|TRBJ2-2|TRBV11-2|TRBD1
CASSLDRGRGGELFF
TGTGCCAGCAGTTTGGACAGGGGAAGGGGCGGGGAGCTGTTTTTT
>NA|TRBJ2-5|TRBV6-5|NA
CASRRTEQETQYF
TGTGCCAGTCGAAGGACAGAGCAAGAGACCCAGTACTTC
>NA|TRBJ1-5|TRBV7-8|TRBD1
CASSLEGTANQPQHF
TGTGCCAGCAGCTTAGAAGGGACAGCGAATCAGCCCCAGCATTTT
>NA|TRBJ2-4|TRBV4-1|TRBD1
CASSQEFDRAALIQYF
TGCGCCAGCAGCCAAGAGTTTGACAGGGCGGCACTCATCCAGTACTTC
>once|TRBJ1-2|TRBV5-6|NA
CASSFPQQGDYGYTF
TGTGCCAGCAGCTTTCCACAACAGGGCGACTATGGCTACACCTTC
>once|TRBJ2-7|TRBV5-6|TRBD1
CASSVTGGGYEQYF
TGTGCCAGCAGCGTGACAGGGGGCGGCTACGAGCAGTACTTC
>NA|TRBJ2-5|TRBV5-8|TRBD1
CASSHRTGQEAQYF
TGTGCCAGCAGCCATCGGACAGGGCAAGAGGCCCAGTACTTC
>once|TRBJ2-6|TRBV15|NA
CATSAPALVTGANVLTF
TGTGCCACCAGCGCACCAGCGTTGGTTACTGGGGCCAACGTCCTGACTTTC
>NA|TRBJ1-4|TRBV19|TRBD1
CASATGTALLGEKLFF
TGTGCCAGTGCAACCGGGACAGCTCTCTTGGGTGAAAAACTGTTTTTT
>NA|TRBJ1-2|TRBV14|TRBD1
CASSPLITGGHGYTF
TGTGCCAGCAGCCCCCTAATAACAGGGGGTCATGGCTACACCTTC
>NA|TRBJ1-1|TRBV11-2|TRBD1
CASSLSGQAEAFF
TGTGCCAGCAGCTTATCCGGACAGGCTGAAGCTTTCTTT
>few|TRBJ2-7|TRBV9|TRBD1
CASSPRPGGDEQYF
TGTGCCAGCAGCCCCAGGCCAGGGGGCGACGAGCAGTACTTC
>few|TRBJ2-6|TRBV7-2|TRBD2
CASSTSGGGGANVLTF
TGTGCCAGCAGCACCAGCGGGGGGGGTGGGGCCAACGTCCTGACTTTC
>NA|TRBJ2-7|TRBV27|TRBD2
CASRGPSGADQYF
TGTGCCAGCCGTGGTCCTAGCGGAGCGGACCAGTACTTC
>NA|TRBJ2-3|TRBV15|TRBD2
CATSRVRGGTDTQYF
TGTGCCACCAGCAGAGTGCGGGGGGGCACAGATACGCAGTATTTT
>once|TRBJ2-3|TRBV2|NA
CAQERDVGGFTDTQYF
TGTGCCCAAGAGAGAGACGTTGGGGGCTTCACAGATACGCAGTATTTT
>NA|TRBJ1-2|TRBV19|TRBD1
CASSTGTGRGYTF
TGTGCCAGTAGCACCGGGACAGGGAGAGGCTACACCTTC
>NA|TRBJ2-1|TRBV29-1|NA
CSVVAPWGGAYNEQFF
TGCAGCGTAGTTGCCCCCTGGGGCGGGGCGTACAATGAGCAGTTCTTC
>NA|TRBJ1-2|TRBV10-3|TRBD1
CAISDGRGRSYGYTF
TGTGCCATCAGTGACGGCAGGGGGCGATCCTATGGCTACACCTTC
>few|TRBJ2-2|TRBV18|NA
CASSPDRNTGELFF
TGTGCCAGCTCGCCCGACAGAAACACCGGGGAGCTGTTTTTT
>NA|TRBJ2-7|TRBV13|TRBD1
CASSLGQGRNEQYF
TGTGCCAGCAGCCTAGGACAGGGGCGGAACGAGCAGTACTTC
>NA|TRBJ1-6|TRBV7-9|NA
CASSFNEETYFSPLHF
TGTGCCAGCAGCTTTAACGAGGAGACCTATTTTTCACCCCTCCACTTT
>NA|TRBJ2-5|TRBV5-4|NA
CASTPGMGPEMETQYF
TGTGCCAGCACCCCGGGGATGGGCCCAGAGATGGAGACCCAGTACTTC
>NA|TRBJ1-3|TRBV7-9|TRBD1
CASSFTGGRNTIYF
TGTGCCAGCAGCTTTACAGGGGGAAGAAACACCATATATTTT
>once|TRBJ1-1|TRBV9|NA
CASSNTRNTEAFF
TGTGCCAGCAGCAACACAAGGAACACTGAAGCTTTCTTT
>NA|TRBJ1-2|TRBV4-2|NA
CASSQVKELDYGYTF
TGTGCCAGCAGCCAAGTCAAGGAGCTAGACTATGGCTACACCTTC
>few|TRBJ1-1|TRBV10-3|TRBD1
CAISGQRTGNTEAFF
TGTGCCATCAGCGGCCAAAGGACAGGGAACACTGAAGCTTTCTTT
>NA|TRBJ2-6|TRBV5-1|NA
CASRVSGANVLTF
TGCGCCAGCCGGGTATCTGGGGCCAACGTCCTGACTTTC
>NA|TRBJ2-7|TRBV7-6|NA
CASSLHQGYEQYF
TGTGCCAGCAGCTTACACCAGGGCTACGAGCAGTACTTC
>NA|TRBJ1-4|TRBV5-6|NA
CASSLFWGRQNEKLFF
TGTGCCAGCAGCTTGTTCTGGGGCAGACAAAATGAAAAACTGTTTTTT
>NA|TRBJ2-7|TRBV9|NA
CASSVGAAGEQYF
TGTGCCAGCAGCGTAGGGGCAGCTGGTGAGCAGTACTTC
>once|TRBJ2-2|TRBV28|NA
CASSLYRGTGGELFF
TGTGCCAGCAGTTTATACCGGGGGACGGGCGGGGAGCTGTTTTTT
>NA|TRBJ1-3|TRBV28|NA
CASGRTGNTIYF
TGTGCCAGCGGAAGGACAGGAAACACCATATATTTT
>NA|TRBJ1-1|TRBV11-3|NA
CASSPDGGHTEAFF
TGTGCCAGCAGCCCAGACGGAGGGCACACTGAAGCTTTCTTT
>NA|TRBJ2-3|TRBV6-1|TRBD1
CASSEGRGPWDTQYF
TGTGCCAGCAGTGAAGGTAGGGGGCCATGGGATACGCAGTATTTT
>NA|TRBJ1-2|TRBV9|NA
CASSVQGNYGYTF
TGTGCCAGCAGCGTACAGGGTAACTATGGCTACACCTTC
>NA|TRBJ2-7|TRBV19|TRBD1
CASSKVQGSLDYEQYF
TGTGCCAGTAGTAAGGTACAGGGGAGTTTGGACTACGAGCAGTACTTC
>once|TRBJ1-1|TRBV5-1|NA
CASSFGGSMNTEAFF
TGCGCCAGCAGCTTTGGGGGGAGCATGAACACTGAAGCTTTCTTT